This T cell receptor (beta chain) was captured by sequencing in a study of tissue T cells after allogeneic stem cell transplantation. The V and J ends lost 3 bases and 0 bases respectively, with 11 bases between them. Germline loops: CDR1 KGHDR, CDR2 SFDVKD. This CDR3 is 16 amino acids long. Clones were sequenced by immunoSEQ multiplex PCR, and TCRdb holds only the in-frame ones, with some missing. Altogether about 26,000 clones are present, roughly 89% being singletons, with the ten largest covering about 2%. The sample consisted of blood, taken before transplantation. The chain employs TRBV24-1 and TRBJ2-1, with no clear D. The sequence derives from a male donor aged 60 or over who later had graft-versus-host disease after an allogeneic stem cell transplant. This CDR3 reads CATSDLRAVSYNEQFF. In DNA form, the CDR3 reads TGTGCCACCAGTGATCTACGCGCCGTCTCCTACAATGAGCAGTTCTTC.